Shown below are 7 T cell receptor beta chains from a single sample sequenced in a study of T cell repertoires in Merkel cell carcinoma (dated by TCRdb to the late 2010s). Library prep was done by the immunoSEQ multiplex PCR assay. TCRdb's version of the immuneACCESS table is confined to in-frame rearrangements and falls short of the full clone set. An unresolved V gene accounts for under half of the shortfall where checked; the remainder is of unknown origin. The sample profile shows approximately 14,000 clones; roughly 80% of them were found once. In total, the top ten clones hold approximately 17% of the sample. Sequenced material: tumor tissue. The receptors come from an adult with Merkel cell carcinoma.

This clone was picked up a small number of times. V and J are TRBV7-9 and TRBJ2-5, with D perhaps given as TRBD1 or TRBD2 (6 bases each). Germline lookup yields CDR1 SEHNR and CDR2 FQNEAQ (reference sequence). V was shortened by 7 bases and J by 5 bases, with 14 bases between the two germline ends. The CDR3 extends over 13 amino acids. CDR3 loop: CASTRGLDETQYF. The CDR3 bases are TGTGCCAGCACCCGGGGGCTCGATGAGACCCAGTACTTC.

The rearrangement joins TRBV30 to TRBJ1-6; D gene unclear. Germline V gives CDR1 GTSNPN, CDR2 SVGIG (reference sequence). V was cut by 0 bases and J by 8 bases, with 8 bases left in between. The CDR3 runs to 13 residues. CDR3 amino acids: CAWSVEQYSPLHF. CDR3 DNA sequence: TGTGCCTGGAGTGTAGAACAGTATTCACCCCTCCACTTT.

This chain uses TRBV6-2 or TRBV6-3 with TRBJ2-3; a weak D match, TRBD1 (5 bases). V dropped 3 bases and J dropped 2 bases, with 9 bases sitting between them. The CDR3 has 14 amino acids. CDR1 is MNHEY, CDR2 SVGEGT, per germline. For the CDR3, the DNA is TGTGCCAGCAGTTATAAGGGGAACACAGATACGCAGTATTTT. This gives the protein CASSYKGNTDTQYF.

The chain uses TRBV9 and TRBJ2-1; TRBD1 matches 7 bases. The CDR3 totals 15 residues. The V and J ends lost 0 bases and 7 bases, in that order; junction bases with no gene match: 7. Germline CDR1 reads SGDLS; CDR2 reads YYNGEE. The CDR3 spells CASSVGGQLQNEQFF. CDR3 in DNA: TGTGCCAGCAGCGTAGGGGGACAGTTGCAGAATGAGCAGTTCTTC. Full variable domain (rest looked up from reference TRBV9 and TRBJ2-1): DSGVTQTPKHLITATGQRVTLRCSPRSGDLSVYWYQQSLDQGLQFLIQYYNGEERAKGNILERFSAQQFPDLHSELNLSSLELGDSALYFCASSVGGQLQNEQFFGPGTRLTVL.

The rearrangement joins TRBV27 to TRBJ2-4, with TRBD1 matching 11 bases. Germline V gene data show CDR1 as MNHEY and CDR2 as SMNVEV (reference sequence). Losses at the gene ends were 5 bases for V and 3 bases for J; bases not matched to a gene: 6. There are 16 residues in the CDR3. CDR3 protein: CASSPRDRGVKNIQYF. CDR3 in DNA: TGTGCCAGCAGTCCTAGGGACAGGGGGGTCAAAAACATTCAGTACTTC.

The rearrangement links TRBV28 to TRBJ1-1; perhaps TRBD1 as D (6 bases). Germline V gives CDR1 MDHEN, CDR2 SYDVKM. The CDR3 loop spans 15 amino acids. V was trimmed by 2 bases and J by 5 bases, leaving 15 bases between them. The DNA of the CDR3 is TGTGCCAGCAGTTTAGGGCGGACAGTTTTAACTGAAGCTTTCTTT. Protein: CASSLGRTVLTEAFF.

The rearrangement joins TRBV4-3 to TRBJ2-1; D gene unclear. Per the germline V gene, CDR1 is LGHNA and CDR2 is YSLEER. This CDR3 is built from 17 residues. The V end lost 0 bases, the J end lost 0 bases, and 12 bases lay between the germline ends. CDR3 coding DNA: TGCGCCAGCAGCCAAGACCAGGTATCCTTCTCCTACAATGAGCAGTTCTTC. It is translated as CASSQDQVSFSYNEQFF.